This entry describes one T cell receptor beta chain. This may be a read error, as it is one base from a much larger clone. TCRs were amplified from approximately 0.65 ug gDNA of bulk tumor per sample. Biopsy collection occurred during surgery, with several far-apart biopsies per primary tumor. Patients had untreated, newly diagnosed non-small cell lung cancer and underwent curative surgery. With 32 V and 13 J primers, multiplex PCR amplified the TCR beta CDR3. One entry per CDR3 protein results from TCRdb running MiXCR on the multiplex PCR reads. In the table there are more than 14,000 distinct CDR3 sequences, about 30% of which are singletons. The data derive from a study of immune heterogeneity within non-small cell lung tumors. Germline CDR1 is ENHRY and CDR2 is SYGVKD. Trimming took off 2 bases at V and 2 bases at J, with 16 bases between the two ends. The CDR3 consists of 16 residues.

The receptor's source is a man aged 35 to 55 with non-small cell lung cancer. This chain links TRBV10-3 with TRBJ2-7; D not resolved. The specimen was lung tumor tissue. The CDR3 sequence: CAISEPTQKTPYEQYF. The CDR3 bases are TGTGCCATCAGTGAGCCGACCCAAAAGACCCCCTACGAGCAGTACTTC.